This T cell receptor beta chain was observed in a study of blood T cell repertoires in COVID-19. Study-level background: The samples span acute and convalescent COVID-19 from the United States, Italy and Spain.

Trimming removed 4 bases from V and 6 bases from J, with 16 bases in between. The CDR3 runs to 14 residues. Germline V gene sequence: CDR1 MNHEY, CDR2 SMNVEV (reference sequence). Per the study methods: Reference gene primer amplification in the assay estimated nucleated cell counts. Clones were read by immunoSEQ multiplex PCR, and TCRdb kept only the in-frame ones, dropping some. Clonal size and the V and J genes are those of that table, whereas D and trimming came from the DNA. The sample holds 110,000 to 150,000 clones, around 89% seen once. The TCR sequence derives from a man aged 55 to 70 with active or convalescent COVID-19. The chain couples TRBV27 to TRBJ2-7; D is possibly TRBD1 (6 bases). The specimen was peripheral blood. The CDR3 is CASSYGQTVREQYF. CDR3 nucleotides: TGTGCCAGCAGTTACGGACAGACAGTGCGCGAGCAGTACTTC.